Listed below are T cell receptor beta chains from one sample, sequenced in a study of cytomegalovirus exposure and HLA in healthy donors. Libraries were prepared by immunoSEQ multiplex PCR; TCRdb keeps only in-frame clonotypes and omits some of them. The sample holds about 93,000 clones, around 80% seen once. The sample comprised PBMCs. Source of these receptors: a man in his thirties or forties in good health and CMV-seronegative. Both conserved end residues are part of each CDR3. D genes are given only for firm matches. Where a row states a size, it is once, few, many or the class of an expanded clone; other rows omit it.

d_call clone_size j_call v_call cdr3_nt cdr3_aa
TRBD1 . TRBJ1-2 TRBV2 TGTGCCAGCAGTGCCGGGACAGGGGGAGGCTATGGCTACACCTTC CASSAGTGGGYGYTF
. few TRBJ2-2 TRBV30 TGTGCCTGGAGTGTACGGCAGGGTATCGGGGAGCTGTTTTTT CAWSVRQGIGELFF
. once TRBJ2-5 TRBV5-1 TGCGCCAGCAGCTTGAGTGGGAGCGGGCAAGAGACCCAGTACTTC CASSLSGSGQETQYF
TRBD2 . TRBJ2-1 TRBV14 TGTGCCAGCAGCCCTCGACTAGCGGTATACAATGAGCAGTTCTTC CASSPRLAVYNEQFF
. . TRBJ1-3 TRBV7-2 TGTGCCAGCAGCCGGACACGGTCTGGAAACACCATATATTTT CASSRTRSGNTIYF
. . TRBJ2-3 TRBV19 TGTGCCAGTAGTATAAGGGGCGGCACAGATACGCAGTATTTT CASSIRGGTDTQYF
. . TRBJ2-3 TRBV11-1 TGTGCCAGCAAACGGGGGGCTGGCACAGATACGCAGTATTTT CASKRGAGTDTQYF
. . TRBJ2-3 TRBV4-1 TGCGCCAGCAGCCAAGATCGGAGCGGAAAGCAGTATTTT CASSQDRSGKQYF
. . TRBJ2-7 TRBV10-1 TGCGCCAGCAGTGAGTCGTCGGGGGGCCCCTACGAGCAGTACTTC CASSESSGGPYEQYF
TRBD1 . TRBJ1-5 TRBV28 TGTGCCAGCAGTTTTTTCACAGGGGGCGAATTTGAGCCCCAGCATTTT CASSFFTGGEFEPQHF
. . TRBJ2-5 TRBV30 TGTGCCTGGAGTTCTGTCTGGGCGACCCAGTACTTC CAWSSVWATQYF
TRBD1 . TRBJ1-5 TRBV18 TGTGCCAGCTCTCCGGACAGGGGGCTTCAGCCCCAGCATTTT CASSPDRGLQPQHF